Listed below are T cell receptor beta chains from one sample, sequenced in a study of cytomegalovirus exposure and HLA in healthy donors. Data came from immunoSEQ multiplex PCR; TCRdb stores just in-frame clones and leaves some out. This table holds approximately 110,000 clones, around three quarters found once. Source material: PBMCs. These receptors were collected from a woman aged 18-29 years in good health and CMV-seropositive. CDR3s include the opening cysteine and the closing phenylalanine or tryptophan. A D gene is named only where the DNA matches it firmly. The listing skips clone size in some rows; elsewhere it reads once, few, many or a size class.

v_call: TRBV19; clone_size: -; cdr3_length: 10; j_call: TRBJ1-1; d_call: -; cdr3_nt: TGTGCCATAGGACACCTTGAAGCTTTCTTT; cdr3_aa: CAIGHLEAFF
v_call: TRBV6-1; clone_size: -; cdr3_length: 15; j_call: TRBJ2-1; d_call: TRBD2; cdr3_nt: TGTGCCAGCAGGGACGTAGCGGGAGTCATTTTGGAGCAGTTCTTC; cdr3_aa: CASRDVAGVILEQFF
v_call: TRBV27; clone_size: -; cdr3_length: 15; j_call: TRBJ2-3; d_call: TRBD1; cdr3_nt: TGTGCCAGCAGTTTATCCGGACAGGGAACAGATACGCAGTATTTT; cdr3_aa: CASSLSGQGTDTQYF
v_call: TRBV11-2; clone_size: -; cdr3_length: 15; j_call: TRBJ2-1; d_call: TRBD2; cdr3_nt: TGTGCCAGCAGCTTCTCCGGGAGGGCGTACAATGAGCAGTTCTTC; cdr3_aa: CASSFSGRAYNEQFF
v_call: TRBV30; clone_size: -; cdr3_length: 14; j_call: TRBJ2-1; d_call: TRBD2; cdr3_nt: TGTGCCTGGAGTATGCGGGAGGGCTACAATGAGCAGTTCTTC; cdr3_aa: CAWSMREGYNEQFF
v_call: TRBV18; clone_size: -; cdr3_length: 12; j_call: TRBJ2-2; d_call: -; cdr3_nt: TGTGCCAGCTCACCGCGGACCGGGGAGCTGTTTTTT; cdr3_aa: CASSPRTGELFF
v_call: TRBV7-3; clone_size: once; cdr3_length: 13; j_call: TRBJ2-5; d_call: -; cdr3_nt: TGTGCCAGCAGCGTGGACGGAGGGGAGACCCAGTACTTC; cdr3_aa: CASSVDGGETQYF
v_call: TRBV4-1; clone_size: -; cdr3_length: 14; j_call: TRBJ2-7; d_call: TRBD1; cdr3_nt: TGCGCCAGCAGCCAAGCTTCCACAGGGGGCGAGCAGTACTTC; cdr3_aa: CASSQASTGGEQYF
v_call: TRBV5-1; clone_size: -; cdr3_length: 16; j_call: TRBJ1-2; d_call: TRBD1; cdr3_nt: TGCGCCAGCAGCTTGGGGACAGGGACATACCAAGAAGGCTACACCTTC; cdr3_aa: CASSLGTGTYQEGYTF
v_call: TRBV6-1; clone_size: -; cdr3_length: 13; j_call: TRBJ2-7; d_call: -; cdr3_nt: TGTGCCTGTACAGGGGGGGCGTCCTACGAGCAGTACTTC; cdr3_aa: CACTGGASYEQYF
v_call: TRBV5-1; clone_size: few; cdr3_length: 14; j_call: TRBJ1-1; d_call: -; cdr3_nt: TGCGCCAGCAGCTTGGGCGGGCTGAACACTGAAGCTTTCTTT; cdr3_aa: CASSLGGLNTEAFF
v_call: TRBV11-3; clone_size: -; cdr3_length: 12; j_call: TRBJ1-1; d_call: TRBD1; cdr3_nt: TGTGCCAGCAGCTTGGGACAGACTAAAGCTTTCTTT; cdr3_aa: CASSLGQTKAFF
v_call: TRBV28; clone_size: few; cdr3_length: 16; j_call: TRBJ1-5; d_call: TRBD1; cdr3_nt: TGTGCCAGCAGCCCCCAAGGACAGGGGGCGTATCAGCCCCAGCATTTT; cdr3_aa: CASSPQGQGAYQPQHF
v_call: TRBV5-1; clone_size: -; cdr3_length: 14; j_call: TRBJ1-6; d_call: -; cdr3_nt: TGCGCCAGCAGCTTGGGACTTTTCAATTCACCCCTCCACTTT; cdr3_aa: CASSLGLFNSPLHF
v_call: TRBV5-6; clone_size: -; cdr3_length: 16; j_call: TRBJ2-1; d_call: TRBD2; cdr3_nt: TGTGCCAGCAGCTTGAGGACTAGCGGCTCCTACAATGAGCAGTTCTTC; cdr3_aa: CASSLRTSGSYNEQFF
v_call: TRBV5-5; clone_size: -; cdr3_length: 13; j_call: TRBJ1-1; d_call: -; cdr3_nt: TGTGCCAGCATCGACCAGGTGGACACTGAAGCTTTCTTT; cdr3_aa: CASIDQVDTEAFF
v_call: TRBV7-9; clone_size: -; cdr3_length: 15; j_call: TRBJ2-7; d_call: -; cdr3_nt: TGTTCCAGCAGCCCTGCGGGGACGCCCTTTTACGAGCAGTACTTC; cdr3_aa: CSSSPAGTPFYEQYF
v_call: TRBV7-3; clone_size: -; cdr3_length: 16; j_call: TRBJ2-1; d_call: TRBD2; cdr3_nt: TGTGCCAGCAGCTCCCGGCGGTCGGGAGGCGGTAGTGAGCAGTTCTTC; cdr3_aa: CASSSRRSGGGSEQFF
v_call: TRBV28; clone_size: -; cdr3_length: 13; j_call: TRBJ2-7; d_call: TRBD2; cdr3_nt: TGTGCCAGCAGGCCTACTAGCGGCTACGAGCAGTACTTC; cdr3_aa: CASRPTSGYEQYF
v_call: TRBV6-6; clone_size: -; cdr3_length: 12; j_call: TRBJ2-5; d_call: TRBD2; cdr3_nt: TGTGCCAGCAGTTACAGAGCGGGACCCCAGTACTTC; cdr3_aa: CASSYRAGPQYF
v_call: TRBV27; clone_size: -; cdr3_length: 13; j_call: TRBJ1-3; d_call: -; cdr3_nt: TGTGCCAGCAGTCCGGGGGCTGGAAACACCATATATTTT; cdr3_aa: CASSPGAGNTIYF
v_call: TRBV5-1; clone_size: few; cdr3_length: 15; j_call: TRBJ1-4; d_call: TRBD1; cdr3_nt: TGCGCCAGCAGCTCATATACGGGACAGAATGAAAAACTGTTTTTT; cdr3_aa: CASSSYTGQNEKLFF
v_call: TRBV7-8; clone_size: -; cdr3_length: 16; j_call: TRBJ2-7; d_call: TRBD2; cdr3_nt: TGTGCCAGCAGCTTATGGGCTAGCGGGAGTCGCTACGAGCAGTACTTC; cdr3_aa: CASSLWASGSRYEQYF
v_call: TRBV7-3; clone_size: -; cdr3_length: 16; j_call: TRBJ1-1; d_call: -; cdr3_nt: TGTGCCAGCAGCCTCACGAAGCGGGCAGGACTCACTGAAGCTTTCTTT; cdr3_aa: CASSLTKRAGLTEAFF
v_call: TRBV7-3; clone_size: -; cdr3_length: 17; j_call: TRBJ2-7; d_call: TRBD1; cdr3_nt: TGTGCCAGCAGCAAGTCCTCCCGGGACAGGGGACACTACGAGCAGTACTTC; cdr3_aa: CASSKSSRDRGHYEQYF
v_call: TRBV28; clone_size: -; cdr3_length: 15; j_call: TRBJ2-3; d_call: TRBD2; cdr3_nt: TGTGCCAGCAGTCCACAGCGGGAGAGGACAGATACGCAGTATTTT; cdr3_aa: CASSPQRERTDTQYF
v_call: TRBV2; clone_size: once; cdr3_length: 14; j_call: TRBJ1-1; d_call: TRBD1; cdr3_nt: TGTGCCAGCAGAGAGGACAGGGTGAACACTGAAGCTTTCTTT; cdr3_aa: CASREDRVNTEAFF
v_call: TRBV6-5; clone_size: -; cdr3_length: 13; j_call: TRBJ2-2; d_call: -; cdr3_nt: TGTGCCAGCAGAAGTTCAGGGACCGGGGAGCTGTTTTTT; cdr3_aa: CASRSSGTGELFF
v_call: TRBV4-1; clone_size: once; cdr3_length: 16; j_call: TRBJ2-5; d_call: TRBD1; cdr3_nt: TGCGCCAGCAGCCAACCGGGACAGGGGAGTCAAGAGACCCAGTACTTC; cdr3_aa: CASSQPGQGSQETQYF
v_call: TRBV30; clone_size: -; cdr3_length: 15; j_call: TRBJ2-1; d_call: TRBD2; cdr3_nt: TGTGCCTGGGGTCTTCTAGCGGGACCCTACAATGAGCAGTTCTTC; cdr3_aa: CAWGLLAGPYNEQFF
v_call: TRBV30; clone_size: -; cdr3_length: 16; j_call: TRBJ2-3; d_call: TRBD2; cdr3_nt: TGTGCCTGGAGTCCCCAACTAGCGGGAGGCACAGATACGCAGTATTTT; cdr3_aa: CAWSPQLAGGTDTQYF
v_call: TRBV27; clone_size: -; cdr3_length: 17; j_call: TRBJ1-5; d_call: TRBD1; cdr3_nt: TGTGCCAGCAGCAGGATCGCCGGGACAGAGGGTGGTCAGCCCCAGCATTTT; cdr3_aa: CASSRIAGTEGGQPQHF
v_call: TRBV7-9; clone_size: few; cdr3_length: 14; j_call: TRBJ1-1; d_call: TRBD1; cdr3_nt: TGTGCCAGCAGCTTAGAGACAGGGGTCACTGAAGCTTTCTTT; cdr3_aa: CASSLETGVTEAFF
v_call: TRBV6-5; clone_size: -; cdr3_length: 15; j_call: TRBJ1-1; d_call: TRBD1; cdr3_nt: TGTGCCAGCAGTCCCAGGGACAGTCCGAACACTGAAGCTTTCTTT; cdr3_aa: CASSPRDSPNTEAFF
v_call: TRBV5-4; clone_size: few; cdr3_length: 15; j_call: TRBJ2-2; d_call: -; cdr3_nt: TGTGCCAGCAGTCCTGAGGGCGGAAGGACCGGGGAGCTGTTTTTT; cdr3_aa: CASSPEGGRTGELFF
v_call: TRBV19; clone_size: -; cdr3_length: 12; j_call: TRBJ1-5; d_call: TRBD1; cdr3_nt: TGTGCCAGTACGGACAGGAATCAGCCCCAGCATTTT; cdr3_aa: CASTDRNQPQHF
v_call: TRBV30; clone_size: -; cdr3_length: 15; j_call: TRBJ1-5; d_call: -; cdr3_nt: TGTGCCTGGCACGGGGGGAAGGGGTTCAATAAGCCCCAGCATTTT; cdr3_aa: CAWHGGKGFNKPQHF
v_call: TRBV5-6; clone_size: -; cdr3_length: 14; j_call: TRBJ2-7; d_call: TRBD1; cdr3_nt: TGTGCCAGCAGGTGGACAGGGGGCTCCTACGAGCAGTACTTC; cdr3_aa: CASRWTGGSYEQYF
v_call: TRBV25-1; clone_size: -; cdr3_length: 15; j_call: TRBJ2-1; d_call: TRBD1; cdr3_nt: TGTGCCAGCAGTGGAACAGGGGGAAACTACAATGAGCAGTTCTTC; cdr3_aa: CASSGTGGNYNEQFF
v_call: TRBV28; clone_size: -; cdr3_length: 15; j_call: TRBJ1-2; d_call: -; cdr3_nt: TGTGCCAGCAGCCGGGGGGGGCCGCGCAACTATGGCTACACCTTC; cdr3_aa: CASSRGGPRNYGYTF
v_call: TRBV7-8; clone_size: -; cdr3_length: 11; j_call: TRBJ2-3; d_call: -; cdr3_nt: TGTGCCAGCGTAAGCGCGGATACGCAGTATTTT; cdr3_aa: CASVSADTQYF
v_call: TRBV7-8; clone_size: -; cdr3_length: 13; j_call: TRBJ1-1; d_call: -; cdr3_nt: TGTGCCAGCAGCTTACGAGAGAACACTGAAGCTTTCTTT; cdr3_aa: CASSLRENTEAFF
v_call: TRBV27; clone_size: -; cdr3_length: 14; j_call: TRBJ2-1; d_call: -; cdr3_nt: TGTGCCAGCAGCCCCCTCCTACAGGGTTTTGAGCAGTTCTTC; cdr3_aa: CASSPLLQGFEQFF
v_call: TRBV11-2; clone_size: -; cdr3_length: 14; j_call: TRBJ1-1; d_call: -; cdr3_nt: TGTGCCAGCAGCTTAGATTTGGGGGGAACTGAAGCTTTCTTT; cdr3_aa: CASSLDLGGTEAFF
v_call: TRBV5-6; clone_size: -; cdr3_length: 15; j_call: TRBJ1-2; d_call: -; cdr3_nt: TGTGCCAGCAGCTTGGTCAGGCAGGGGCCCTATGGCTACACCTTC; cdr3_aa: CASSLVRQGPYGYTF
v_call: TRBV5-1; clone_size: -; cdr3_length: 16; j_call: TRBJ1-3; d_call: -; cdr3_nt: TGCGCCAGCAGTAGTGGACAGCGTAGCTCTGGAAACACCATATATTTT; cdr3_aa: CASSSGQRSSGNTIYF
v_call: TRBV2; clone_size: -; cdr3_length: 13; j_call: TRBJ1-2; d_call: TRBD1; cdr3_nt: TGTGCCAGCAGGGGGGACAGCCACTATGGCTACACCTTC; cdr3_aa: CASRGDSHYGYTF
v_call: TRBV11-1; clone_size: -; cdr3_length: 14; j_call: TRBJ2-7; d_call: TRBD2; cdr3_nt: TGTGCCAGCAGCTTAGCGGGACTAGCAATCGAGCAGTACTTC; cdr3_aa: CASSLAGLAIEQYF
v_call: TRBV27; clone_size: -; cdr3_length: 16; j_call: TRBJ2-6; d_call: -; cdr3_nt: TGTGCCAGCAGTTACCTTCAGGGCTCTGGGGCCAACGTCCTGACTTTC; cdr3_aa: CASSYLQGSGANVLTF